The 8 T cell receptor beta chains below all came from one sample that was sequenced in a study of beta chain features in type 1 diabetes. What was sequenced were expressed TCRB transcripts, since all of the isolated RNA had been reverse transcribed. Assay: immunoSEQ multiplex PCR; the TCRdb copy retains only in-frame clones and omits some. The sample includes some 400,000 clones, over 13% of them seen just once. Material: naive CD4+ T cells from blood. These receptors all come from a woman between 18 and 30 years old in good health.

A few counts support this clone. The CDR3 nucleotides are TGTGCCAGCACCAATGAAGTTTGGCTAGGGAGCGAGCAGTACTTC. Amino acid sequence: CASTNEVWLGSEQYF. V gene TRBV28 combines with J gene TRBJ2-7; the D gene is possibly TRBD2 (5 bases). The CDR3 covers 15 residues. Germline V gives CDR1 MDHEN, CDR2 SYDVKM. V lost 7 bases and J 6 bases, leaving 22 bases between the germline ends.

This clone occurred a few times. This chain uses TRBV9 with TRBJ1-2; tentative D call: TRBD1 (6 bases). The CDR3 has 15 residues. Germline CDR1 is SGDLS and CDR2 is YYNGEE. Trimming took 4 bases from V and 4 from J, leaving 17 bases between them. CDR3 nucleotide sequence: TGTGCCAGCAGCCTCCGACGAACAGGGCGCTATGGCTACACCTTC. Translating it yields CASSLRRTGRYGYTF.

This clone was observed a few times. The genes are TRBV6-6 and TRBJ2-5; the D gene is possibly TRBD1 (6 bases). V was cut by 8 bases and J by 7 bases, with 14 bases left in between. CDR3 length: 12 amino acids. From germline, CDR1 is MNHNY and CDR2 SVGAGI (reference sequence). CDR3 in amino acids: CASHRVQGTQYF. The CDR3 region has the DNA TGTGCCAGCCACAGGGTTCAGGGGACCCAGTACTTC.

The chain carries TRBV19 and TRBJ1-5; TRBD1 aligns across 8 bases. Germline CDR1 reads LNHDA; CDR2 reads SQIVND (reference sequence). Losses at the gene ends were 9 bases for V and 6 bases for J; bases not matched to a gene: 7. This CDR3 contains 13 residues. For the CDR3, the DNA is TGTGCCAGCCACGACAGGGGCAGTCAGCCCCAGCATTTT. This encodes CASHDRGSQPQHF.

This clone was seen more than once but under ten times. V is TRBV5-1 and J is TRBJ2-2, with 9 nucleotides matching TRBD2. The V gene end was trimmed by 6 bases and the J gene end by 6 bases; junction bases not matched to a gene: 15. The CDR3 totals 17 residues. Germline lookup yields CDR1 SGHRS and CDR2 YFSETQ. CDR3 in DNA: TGCGCCAGCACCGTCAATTTAGCGGGAGTGTCTTCCGGGGAGCTGTTTTTT. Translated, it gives CASTVNLAGVSSGELFF. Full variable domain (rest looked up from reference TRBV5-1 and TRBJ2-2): KAGVTQTPRYLIKTRGQQVTLSCSPISGHRSVSWYQQTPGQGLQFLFEYFSETQRNKGNFPGRFSGRQFSNSRSEMNVSTLELGDSALYLCASTVNLAGVSSGELFFGEGSRLTVL.

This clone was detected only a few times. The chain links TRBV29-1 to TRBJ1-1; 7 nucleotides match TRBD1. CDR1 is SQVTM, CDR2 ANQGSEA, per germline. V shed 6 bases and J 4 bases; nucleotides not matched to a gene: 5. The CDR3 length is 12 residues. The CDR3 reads CSVKQGSTEAFF. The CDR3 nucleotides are TGCAGCGTGAAACAGGGGAGCACTGAAGCTTTCTTT.

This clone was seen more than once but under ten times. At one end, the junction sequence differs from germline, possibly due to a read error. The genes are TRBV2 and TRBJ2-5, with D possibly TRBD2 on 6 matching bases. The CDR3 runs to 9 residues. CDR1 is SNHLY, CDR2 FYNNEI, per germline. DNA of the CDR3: TGTGCCAGCGGGGGGACGGCGAACTTC. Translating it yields CASGGTANF.

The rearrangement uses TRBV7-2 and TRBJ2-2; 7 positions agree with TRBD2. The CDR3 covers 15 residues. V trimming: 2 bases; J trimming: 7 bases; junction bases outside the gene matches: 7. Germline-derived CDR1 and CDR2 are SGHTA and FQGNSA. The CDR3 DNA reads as TGTGCCAGCAGCTTAAACGGGAGGTTGAGCGGGGAGCTGTTTTTT. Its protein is CASSLNGRLSGELFF.